Sequencing of this T cell receptor beta chain was carried out in a study of post-analysis software for immune sequencing data. Overall study: As for disease course, relapsing-remitting, secondary progressive and progressive-relapsing multiple sclerosis were all included. Study-wide findings and caveats: In multiple sclerosis, normalized Chao1 diversity was significantly below that of controls. The study found TRBV5-6, TRBV5-1 and TRBV20-1 among about five TRBV segments more frequent in patients than controls. Under F measure analysis, samples from one preparation batch co-clustered strongly.

On this clonotype: What it binds is unknown.

Each TCR beta cDNA library carried unique molecular identifiers. The authors obtained roughly 0.5 million cDNA molecules from roughly 1.1 to 9.2 million T cells. MiXCR was run by TCRdb on the PCR reads, yielding one entry per CDR3 protein. The sample shows hundreds of thousands of distinct CDR3 sequences, approximately 60% of them seen only once. CDR1 SGHNT and CDR2 YENEEA come from the germline V gene. Unmatched junction bases numbered 13, after V lost 4 bases and J lost 9 bases. This CDR3 region has 17 residues. This receptor was identified in a girl under 10 years old with multiple sclerosis. V is TRBV11-3 and J is TRBJ2-1, with 12 bases that match TRBD1. What was sequenced was blood. This chain's CDR3 is CASSSTWGQGAEGEQFF. DNA of the CDR3: TGTGCCAGCAGCTCGACGTGGGGACAGGGGGCTGAGGGTGAGCAGTTCTTC.